These 22 T cell receptor beta chains were all obtained from the same sample, sequenced in a study of blood T cell repertoires in COVID-19. Profiled with immunoSEQ multiplex PCR; TCRdb holds only in-frame clones, not every one. This table has 650,000 to 800,000 clones, around 90% appearing once. Sequenced: peripheral blood. Every receptor here comes from a woman aged 18-35 years with acute or convalescent COVID-19.

The chain carries TRBV29-1 and TRBJ2-2, with D possibly TRBD1 on 5 matching bases. This CDR3 is 12 amino acids long. Germline CDR1 is SQVTM and CDR2 is ANQGSEA. Deletions cut 4 bases from V and 3 bases from J, with 6 bases between. The CDR3 DNA reads TGCAGCGTTGGGGGCCACACCGGGGAGCTGTTTTTT. Amino acids: CSVGGHTGELFF.

The V gene is TRBV5-6, the J gene TRBJ1-2; 8 bases fit TRBD1. This CDR3 spans 13 amino acids. Trimming took 5 bases from V and 4 from J; bases not matched to a gene: 4. Germline values: CDR1 SGHDT, CDR2 YYEEEE. CDR3 bases: TGTGCCAGCAGGTCGACAGGGGCCTATGGCTACACCTTC. Amino acid sequence: CASRSTGAYGYTF.

The chain has TRBV4-1 and TRBJ1-5; D remains unclear. V was clipped by 1 base and J by 0 bases, with 10 bases between them. CDR3 length: 16 residues. CDR1 is MGHRA and CDR2 is YSYEKL in the germline V gene. This chain's CDR3 is CASSQAWAGSNQPQHF. The CDR3 DNA sequence: TGCGCCAGCAGCCAAGCATGGGCAGGTAGCAATCAGCCCCAGCATTTT.

The rearrangement uses TRBV19 and TRBJ1-2; 7 nucleotides match TRBD1. The germline V gene has CDR1 LNHDA and CDR2 SQIVND (reference sequence). Trimming removed 5 bases from V and 4 bases from J; junction bases left unmatched: 10. This CDR3 is built from 15 residues. CDR3 residues: CASSPRTGSAYGYTF. The DNA of the CDR3 is TGTGCCAGTAGTCCCCGGACAGGCTCAGCCTATGGCTACACCTTC.

V is TRBV5-1 and J is TRBJ2-7; tentative D call: TRBD2 (6 bases). From germline, CDR1 is SGHRS and CDR2 YFSETQ. The CDR3 runs 15 residues. The V end was cut by 0 bases, the J end by 5 bases, with 15 bases between. The CDR3 sequence is CASSLGESGGHEQYF. The DNA for the CDR3 is TGCGCCAGCAGCTTGGGGGAGTCCGGGGGACACGAGCAGTACTTC.

This chain connects TRBV25-1 to TRBJ1-6, with 12 nucleotides matching TRBD1. With V trimmed by 6 bases and J by 8 bases, 11 bases remained unmatched. Germline V gene sequence: CDR1 MGHDK, CDR2 SYGVNS. The CDR3 length is 17 residues. CDR3 coding DNA: TGTGCCAGCAGGGGTGTGGGACAGGGGGCTTTAGATTCACCCCTCCACTTT. This gives the protein CASRGVGQGALDSPLHF.

V is TRBV3-1 (or the pseudogene TRBV3-2) and J is TRBJ2-7; D possibly corresponds to TRBD2 (7 bases). CDR1 LGHDT and CDR2 YNNKEL come from the germline V gene (reference sequence). The V end was cut by 0 bases, the J end by 3 bases, with 15 bases between. The CDR3 covers 16 residues. The CDR3 region is CASSQDWGGPRYEQYF. CDR3 DNA: TGTGCCAGCAGCCAAGATTGGGGGGGGCCACGCTACGAGCAGTACTTC.

The chain joins TRBV6-6 to TRBJ1-4; TRBD1 matches at 10 bases. V dropped 7 bases and J dropped 7; count of bases not matched to a gene: 3. Germline CDR1 is MNHNY and CDR2 is SVGAGI (reference sequence). The length of the CDR3 is 13 residues. This CDR3 is CASTDRGLEKLFF. DNA of the CDR3: TGTGCCAGCACCGACAGGGGGCTTGAAAAACTGTTTTTT.

This rearrangement joins TRBV13 to TRBJ1-2; D is ambiguous. Germline V gene data show CDR1 as PRHDT and CDR2 as FYEKMQ (reference sequence). This CDR3 is built from 16 residues. Between the trimmed V and J ends, which lost 1 base and 5 bases, there was a span of 17 bases. CDR3 sequence: CASSLARRQTGYGYTF. The DNA for the CDR3 is TGTGCCAGCAGCTTAGCCCGGCGGCAGACTGGATATGGCTACACCTTC.

The chain employs TRBV3-1 (or the pseudogene TRBV3-2) and TRBJ2-1, with D tentatively TRBD2 (5 bases). The V gene's germline CDR1 is LGHDT and CDR2 YNNKEL (reference sequence). This CDR3 contains 14 residues. Trimming cost V 0 bases and J 6 bases, with 9 bases left between them. DNA of the CDR3: TGTGCCAGCAGCCAAGATTGGGCGGGCAATGAGCAGTTCTTC. Its translation: CASSQDWAGNEQFF.

This clone was detected once. The gene calls are TRBV5-1 and TRBJ1-2, with a possible D match to TRBD1 (6 bases). Trimming cost V 6 bases and J 4 bases, with 16 bases left between them. CDR1 is SGHRS and CDR2 is YFSETQ in the germline V gene. The CDR3 runs to 14 residues. CDR3 sequence: CASTKNRAPYGYTF. As DNA, the CDR3 is TGCGCCAGCACAAAAAACAGGGCCCCCTATGGCTACACCTTC. Full variable domain (remainder filled in from reference TRBV5-1 and TRBJ1-2): KAGVTQTPRYLIKTRGQQVTLSCSPISGHRSVSWYQQTPGQGLQFLFEYFSETQRNKGNFPGRFSGRQFSNSRSEMNVSTLELGDSALYLCASTKNRAPYGYTFGSGTRLTVV.

The DNA of the CDR3 is TGTGCCACCCATCAAACGACTCGAATAGACGATCAGTACTTC. It encodes CATHQTTRIDDQYF. The rearrangement links TRBV2 to TRBJ2-4; D is unclear. CDR3 length: 14 amino acids. Germline V gene lookup returns CDR1 SNHLY and CDR2 FYNNEI. Trimming pared 10 bases from V and 12 bases from J, leaving 25 bases between.

This rearrangement joins TRBV10-3 to TRBJ2-3, with TRBD2 matching 13 bases. V lost 2 bases to trimming and J lost 0 bases; unmatched junction nucleotides: 5. This CDR3 region has 18 residues. From germline, CDR1 is ENHRY and CDR2 SYGVKD. For the CDR3, the DNA is TGTGCCATCAGTGAGAGGACTAGCGGGGGTTTAAGCACAGATACGCAGTATTTT. Translation: CAISERTSGGLSTDTQYF.

The V call is TRBV24-1, the J call TRBJ2-5; 7 bases line up with TRBD2. The CDR3 covers 14 residues. V was clipped by 6 bases and J by 5 bases; unmatched bases: 8. Germline V lookup: CDR1 KGHDR, CDR2 SFDVKD. The CDR3 spells CATSTDPRGETQYF. The CDR3 coding sequence is TGTGCCACCAGTACGGACCCGCGGGGGGAGACCCAGTACTTC.

This chain links TRBV4-1 with TRBJ1-1, with D possibly being TRBD1 (6 bases). Trimming took off 2 bases at V and 2 bases at J, with 21 bases between the two ends. This CDR3 contains 18 residues. CDR1 and CDR2 from the germline V gene are MGHRA and YSYEKL. The CDR3 region is CASSQQGHGALKNTEAFF. CDR3 sequence (DNA): TGCGCCAGCAGCCAACAGGGGCACGGTGCGCTAAAAAACACTGAAGCTTTCTTT.

This chain connects TRBV7-2 to TRBJ1-1; 10 bases map to TRBD1. The CDR3 has 15 amino acids. J was trimmed by 3 bases and V by 5 bases; bases with no gene match: 6. Germline V gives CDR1 SGHTA, CDR2 FQGNSA. CDR3 in amino acids: CASSKRDRGYTEAFF. The CDR3 nucleotides read TGTGCCAGCAGCAAAAGGGACAGGGGATACACTGAAGCTTTCTTT.

The chain joins TRBV4-3 to TRBJ1-2; 9 nucleotides agree with TRBD1. V shed 3 bases and J 8 bases; nucleotides not matched to a gene: 4. The CDR3 is 13 amino acids. Germline assignment: CDR1 LGHNA and CDR2 YSLEER. The CDR3 spells CASSHTGGWGYTF. CDR3 coding DNA: TGCGCCAGCAGCCATACAGGGGGCTGGGGCTACACCTTC.

The chain is built from TRBV6-4 and TRBJ1-6, with D possibly TRBD1 on 6 matching bases. Looked up from germline, CDR1 is MRHNA and CDR2 is SNTAGT. The CDR3 is made up of 15 amino acids. V lost 0 bases to trimming and J lost 10 bases, with 13 bases between them. The CDR3 region has the DNA TGTGCCAGCAGTGACTCGAATGGGGGCCAGTCACCCCTCCACTTT. It translates to CASSDSNGGQSPLHF.

This chain links TRBV29-1 with TRBJ2-1; D might be TRBD2 (6 bases). The length of the CDR3 is 13 residues. Germline V gene data show CDR1 as SQVTM and CDR2 as ANQGSEA. The V end lost 4 bases, the J end lost 7 bases, and 14 bases lay between the germline ends. The DNA for the CDR3 is TGCAGCGTTGGGGGCGGGGTGGGGAATGAGCAGTTCTTC. Translating it yields CSVGGGVGNEQFF.

This clone has only one observation. The genes are TRBV14 and TRBJ2-3; tentatively, D is TRBD2 (6 bases). Germline-derived CDR1 and CDR2 are SGHDN and FVKESK. The CDR3 is 13 amino acids. Between the trimmed V and J ends, which lost 0 bases and 6 bases, there was a span of 7 bases. The CDR3: CASSQERGDTQYF. The CDR3 DNA reads TGTGCCAGCAGCCAAGAACGGGGGGATACGCAGTATTTT.

The chain is built from TRBV5-1 and TRBJ1-2; 7 bases align to TRBD1. Germline V CDR1 and CDR2: SGHRS, YFSETQ. This CDR3 is 14 amino acids long. V was pared by 4 bases and J by 2 bases, with 5 bases of the junction left unmatched. CDR3 region: CASSPSTGNYGYTF. In DNA form, the CDR3 reads TGCGCCAGCAGCCCCTCGACAGGGAACTATGGCTACACCTTC.

The chain has TRBV5-1 and TRBJ1-2; the D is unclear. The germline CDR1 and CDR2 sequences are SGHRS and YFSETQ. Between the trimmed V and J ends, which lost 5 bases and 0 bases, there was a span of 17 bases. CDR3 length: 16 residues. The CDR3 nucleotides are TGCGCCAGCAGTGAGAGCACTGTACGGGCTAACTATGGCTACACCTTC. Amino acid sequence: CASSESTVRANYGYTF.